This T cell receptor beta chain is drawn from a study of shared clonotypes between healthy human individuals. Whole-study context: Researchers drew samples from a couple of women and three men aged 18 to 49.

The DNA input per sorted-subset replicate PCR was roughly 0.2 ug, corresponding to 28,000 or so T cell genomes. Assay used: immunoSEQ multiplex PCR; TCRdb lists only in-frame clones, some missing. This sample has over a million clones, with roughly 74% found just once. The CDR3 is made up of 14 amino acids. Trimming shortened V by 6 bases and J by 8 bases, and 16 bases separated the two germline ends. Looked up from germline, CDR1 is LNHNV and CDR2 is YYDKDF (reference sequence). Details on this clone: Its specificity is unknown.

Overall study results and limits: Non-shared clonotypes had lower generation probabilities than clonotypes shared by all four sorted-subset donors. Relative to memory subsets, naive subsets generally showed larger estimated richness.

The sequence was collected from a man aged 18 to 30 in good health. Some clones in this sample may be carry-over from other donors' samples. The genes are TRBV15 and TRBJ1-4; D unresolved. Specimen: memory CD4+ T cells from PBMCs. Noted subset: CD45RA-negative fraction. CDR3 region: CATSPAGPGEKLFF. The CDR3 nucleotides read TGTGCCACCAGTCCCGCGGGTCCGGGGGAAAAACTGTTTTTT.